The entry below describes one T cell receptor (beta chain). The antigen this receptor binds is unknown. No quality values exist for individual bases; no much larger clone is one base distant. Inclusive of the bounding cysteine and phenylalanine, the CDR3 is 16 residues long. The CDR3 DNA has 48 bases and is translated from base 1. V is reduced by 0 bases and J by 0 bases, leaving a spacing of 9 bases between them. The CDR1 and CDR2 encoded by the germline V gene are SGHAT and FQNNGV. These data originate in a study of cytomegalovirus exposure and HLA in healthy donors (dated by TCRdb to 2016 to 2017). With regard to the full study: An earlier analysis of under 600 of the donors reported more than 250 Gb of sequence data and 100 million to 130 million unique TCR beta sequences from about 180 million T cells. In a later analysis, previously published TCR beta repertoires from 600 to 850 donors were re-analyzed and high-resolution HLA genotyping was added so that TCR occurrence patterns could be studied. The number of donors typed differed by locus, with 629-630 for A, B, C, DRB1 and DQB1, around 500 for DQA1, over 600 for DPA1, and some 470 for DPB1. Of the approximately 400 genotyped donors, about 80% fell in the genetic ancestry cluster associated with self-reported Caucasian donors. The aim of the study was to test whether cataloging public T cell receptors could identify signatures of past pathogen exposure. A handful of DR-DQ haplotypes were handled as single units for association and clustering because linkage in the cohort was strong. Across approximately 420 genotyped donors of the cohort, an average of approximately 220,000 unique TCR beta nucleotide sequences per donor were sequenced, and 15% to 20% of those sequences were non-productive. Using immunosequencing, the study profiled T cell repertoires from about 650 subjects and related those repertoires to cytomegalovirus serostatus. Roughly 300 gigabases of sequencing data and around 85 million unique TCR sequences made up an early release that covered over 550 HLA-typed donors. HLA typing included class I and class II loci at four-digit resolution. In an earlier analysis of 587 of the donors, high-throughput TCR beta sequencing was used to judge whether each TCR beta V gene segment behaved as functional or pseudogenic. In addition to the first cohort of around 670 subjects, a separate validation cohort of approximately 120 different subjects was used. Alongside the repertoire data, information on donor age, sex, ethnicity and CMV serostatus was compiled. High-throughput TCR immunosequencing, statistical association of individual TCRs with disease status, and machine learning were combined to predict cytomegalovirus infection status. A later genetic analysis used genome-wide SNP genotypes for about 60% of the roughly 700 donors, treating that subset as a discovery cohort. All discovery cohort repertoires had been generated on a single sequencing platform. Rather than using new phenotypic data, the later analysis identified candidate immune exposures from TCR beta sequences and from how often those sequences occurred across donors. The investigation overall reported the following: According to a later analysis, parvovirus B19, influenza, CMV and Epstein-Barr virus appeared linked to several top co-occurrence clusters. In a later analysis, HLA-associated TCR beta chains showed more clonal expansion and lower generation probabilities than non-associated chains that were equally common. The sequencing pipeline was judged likely to have produced a cluster of highly shared sequence variants as a technical artifact. In both the original and validation cohorts, the classifier was reported to diagnose cytomegalovirus status with high specificity and sensitivity. A later analysis found that TCR association rates varied across HLA loci, with DRB1 alleles showing the most associated TCRs and HLA-C alleles the fewest. Most CMV-associated TCR beta chains appeared to be HLA-restricted in a later analysis, and the HLA associations seemed to be driven largely by CMV exposure. Correlated functional status among segregating V segments might be attributable to linkage disequilibrium, but an unknown experimental factor could not be ruled out. The authors suggested that the approach could potentially be extended to other disease states and immunological phenotypes. The study gave a list of 150 to 200 TCR beta chains associated with cytomegalovirus. In a later genetic analysis, fewer N-insertions in productive TCRs were reported among donors in an Asian-associated ancestry cluster than the approximately 710-donor mean. Across donors, most TCR sequences were observed very rarely, whereas some public TCRs were present in many individuals. CMV serostatus was the only immune exposure information available for the cohort. Because HLA typing was unavailable for some donors at each locus, only the typed subset was used in association tests. The cohort was sequenced for TCR beta chains only, and without alpha or paired-chain data the features that could be detected were limited. In an earlier analysis of some 550 of the donors, most TCR beta V segments were observed in productive rearrangements about 90% or about 30% of the time, broadly matching IMGT annotations. A further reported finding was that TCR beta sequences accurately predicted the HLA-A and HLA-B alleles for most subjects in the first cohort. At a false discovery rate of 0.05, a later analysis linked 16,951 TCR beta sequences to specific HLA alleles. In vitro tests confirmed that a few of the cytomegalovirus-associated TCR beta chains recognize cytomegalovirus antigens. Some IMGT-functional V segments, including TRBV6-2 and TRBV6-3, could not be distinguished by the 87-base-pair reads and were therefore excluded. When HLA alleles, especially DR and DQ, strongly co-occurred, attributing TCR associations to individual alleles was difficult. Presence/absence analyses assumed roughly uniform sequencing depth across donors, an assumption that may not hold. Because counts were too low, about 15 rarely observed V segments, including chromosome 9 orphons, were left out of the earlier analysis of about 500 of the donors. A later genetic analysis associated a missense DCLRE1C variant with V-gene and J-gene trimming of TCR beta chains, and an independent cohort replicated the association.

The cohort consisted of some 670 healthy bone marrow donors. All cohort members were sampled while nominally healthy, although unrecorded immune exposures were likely present. The donor was CMV seronegative and was included in the group of a few hundred seronegative cohort members. A peripheral blood sample was provided by each donor, and peripheral blood mononuclear cells were used for TCR beta sequencing. Genomic DNA extraction from the blood cell samples was performed with the Qiagen DNeasy Blood Extraction Kit. Library generation was performed with the immunoSEQ multiplex PCR assay. A mixture of 60 forward primers for TCR Vbeta segments and 13 reverse primers for TCR Jbeta segments was used in the multiplex PCR. Amplification of the CDR3 region of rearranged TCR beta genes was performed with a multiplex PCR assay on genomic DNA. Amplified TCR beta libraries were sequenced as 87-base-pair reads on the Illumina HiSeq System. In the source study's methods: In a later analysis, approximately 74 million unique TCR beta chains were counted across the roughly 670 repertoires, and approximately 9.9 million of these chains were shared by at least two donors. Raw reads were error-corrected and collapsed into unique sequences by a nearest-neighbor algorithm in which closely related sequences were merged to remove PCR and sequencing errors. CDR3 sequences were aligned to IMGT reference sequences to assign V, D and J gene segments. For a sequence to be retained, a match of at least six nucleotides was required to both a V gene segment and a J gene segment. Rearrangements were called productive when the CDR3 lacked stop codons and stayed in frame with V and J; all others were non-productive. CDR3 was defined by IMGT convention, running from the second conserved V-encoded cysteine to the conserved J-encoded phenylalanine. The earlier analysis of about 610 of the donors excluded sequences that lacked an unambiguous match to a single V gene segment. In an earlier analysis of almost 600 of the donors, a V segment was called functional when productive rearrangements were above 56.7%, and segregating when the standard deviation between donors exceeded 5%. A statistical classification framework was developed to diagnose cytomegalovirus status using the catalog of TCR beta chain sequences. V and J gene assignment, in a later analysis, came from comparing TCR nucleotide sequences with IMGT/GENE-DB human TR gene sequences. A later analysis assigned CDR3 sequences and most-parsimonious VDJ recombination scenarios with the TCRdist pipeline. In a later analysis, each TCR beta chain was defined by its CDR3 amino acid sequence together with its V-gene family, and reads lacking a unique V-gene family were excluded. As a way to deal with suspected cross-contamination and a sequencing artifact, a later analysis dropped over 550 nucleotide sequences that were highly shared and had low generation probability. For each public chain, a later analysis derived a clonal expansion index from normalized ranks of inferred template counts within each repertoire. Generation probabilities in a later analysis came from a VDJ recombination model fitted to out-of-frame rearrangements, and those results were checked against IGoR. In a later analysis, hypergeometric tests were used to score TCR-TCR, TCR-HLA and TCR-CMV co-occurrence, with a repertoire-size bias correction applied to TCR pairs. In a later analysis, false discovery rates were estimated by permuting HLA or CMV assignments 20 times. A later analysis grouped co-occurring TCRs with DBSCAN, adding TCRdist sequence similarity when clustering within HLA-allele-positive subsets. Co-occurrence clustering excluded repertoires with fewer than 30,000 or more than 120,000 public chains, plus five with anomalous nucleotide sharing. TCRdb limited this immuneACCESS table to in-frame rearrangements with V and J called. A share of clones is missing; checked studies link under half to unresolved V genes, and the rest is unexplained. V, J and clone size are taken as reported in that table, and D and trimming were inferred from the DNA itself. This sample comprises under 250,000 clones, approximately 81% of them detected only once. The ten largest clones represent roughly 0.26% of the sample.

Sequencing was done on a sample of PBMCs. The origin of this receptor is a girl under 10 years old in good health and CMV-seronegative. Recombination joined TRBV11-2 with TRBJ2-1, with TRBD2 perhaps the D gene, on 5 matching bases. The DNA sequence reads TGTGCCAGCAGCTTAGAACGGGGAAGCTCCTACAATGAGCAGTTCTTC. Its translation is CASSLERGSSYNEQFF.